The subject of this entry is one TCR beta chain. The table came from immunoSEQ multiplex PCR; TCRdb's copy has only in-frame clones and leaves some out. The table records around 130,000 clones, 84% of them present only once. The sample is drawn from a study of blood T cell repertoires in COVID-19. The CDR3 covers 15 residues. In germline, CDR1 is KGHSH, CDR2 LQKENI. The ends were cut back, 2 bases at V and 2 bases at J, with 10 bases in the middle. The sequence was obtained from a man in his forties with acute COVID-19. Material: PBMCs or T cells enriched from blood (not recorded which). This sequence joins TRBV18 and TRBJ2-1; D not certain. The CDR3 sequence is CASSPVELPYNEQFF. CDR3 in DNA: TGTGCCAGCTCACCAGTAGAACTGCCCTACAATGAGCAGTTCTTC.